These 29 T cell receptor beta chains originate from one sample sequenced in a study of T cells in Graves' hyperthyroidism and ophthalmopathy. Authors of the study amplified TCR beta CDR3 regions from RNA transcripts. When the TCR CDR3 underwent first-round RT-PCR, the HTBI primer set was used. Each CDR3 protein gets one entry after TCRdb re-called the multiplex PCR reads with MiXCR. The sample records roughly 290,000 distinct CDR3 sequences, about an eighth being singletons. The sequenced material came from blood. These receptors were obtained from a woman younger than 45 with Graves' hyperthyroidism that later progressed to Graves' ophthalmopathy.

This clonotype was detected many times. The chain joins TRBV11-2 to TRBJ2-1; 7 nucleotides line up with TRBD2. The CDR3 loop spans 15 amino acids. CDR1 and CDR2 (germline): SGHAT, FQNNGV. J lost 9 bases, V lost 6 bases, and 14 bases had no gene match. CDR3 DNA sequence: TGTGCCAGCAGTCTCATCCTTGGGAGGGGCGCTGAGCAGTTCTTC. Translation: CASSLILGRGAEQFF.

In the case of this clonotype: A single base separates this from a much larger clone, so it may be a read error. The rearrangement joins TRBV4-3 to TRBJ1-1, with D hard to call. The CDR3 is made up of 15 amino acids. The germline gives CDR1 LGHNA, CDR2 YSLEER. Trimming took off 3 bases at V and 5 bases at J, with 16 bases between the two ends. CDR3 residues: CASSHDSVVGTEAFF. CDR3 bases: TGCGCCAGCAGCCATGATTCGGTCGTGGGTACTGAAGCTTTCTTT.

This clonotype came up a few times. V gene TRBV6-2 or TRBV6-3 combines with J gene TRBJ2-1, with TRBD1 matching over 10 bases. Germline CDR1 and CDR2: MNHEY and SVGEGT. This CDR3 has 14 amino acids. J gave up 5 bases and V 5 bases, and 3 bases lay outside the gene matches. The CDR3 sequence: CASSKGTGDNEQFF. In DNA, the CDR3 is TGTGCCAGCAGTAAAGGGACAGGGGACAATGAGCAGTTCTTC.

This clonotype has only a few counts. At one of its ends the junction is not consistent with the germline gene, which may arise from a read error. The CDR3 reads CASSQDRVAGGISYEQYF. CDR3 sequence (DNA): TGCGCCAGCAGCCAAGATCGGGTAGCGGGAGGGATTTCCTACGAGCAGTACTTC. The chain joins TRBV3-1 to TRBJ2-7; 11 nucleotides agree with TRBD2. The CDR3 consists of 18 residues. The germline gives CDR1 LGHDT, CDR2 YNNKEL (reference sequence).

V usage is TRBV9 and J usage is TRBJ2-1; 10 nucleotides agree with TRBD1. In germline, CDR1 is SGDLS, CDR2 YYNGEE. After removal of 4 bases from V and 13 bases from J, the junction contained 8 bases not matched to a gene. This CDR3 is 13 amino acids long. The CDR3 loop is CASSPQGTGEQFF. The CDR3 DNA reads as TGTGCCAGCAGCCCCCAAGGGACAGGGGAACAGTTCTTC.

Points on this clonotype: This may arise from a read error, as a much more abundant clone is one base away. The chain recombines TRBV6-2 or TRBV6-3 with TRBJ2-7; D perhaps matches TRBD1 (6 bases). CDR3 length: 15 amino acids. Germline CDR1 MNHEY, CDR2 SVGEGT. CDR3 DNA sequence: TGTGCCAGCAGTTACTCGGCAGGGGAGACCTACGAGCGGTACTTC. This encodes CASSYSAGETYERYF.

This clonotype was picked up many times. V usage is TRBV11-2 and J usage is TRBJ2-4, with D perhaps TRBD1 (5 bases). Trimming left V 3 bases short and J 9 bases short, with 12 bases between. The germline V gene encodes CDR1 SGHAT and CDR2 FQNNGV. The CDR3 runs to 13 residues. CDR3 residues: CASSFPARGIQYF. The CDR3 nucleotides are TGTGCCAGCAGCTTTCCCGCTAGGGGCATTCAGTACTTC.

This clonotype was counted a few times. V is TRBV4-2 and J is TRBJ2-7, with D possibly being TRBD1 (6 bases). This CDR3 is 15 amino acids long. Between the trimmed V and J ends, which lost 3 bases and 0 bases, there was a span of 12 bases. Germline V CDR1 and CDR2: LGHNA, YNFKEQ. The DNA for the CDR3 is TGTGCCAGCAGCCAGGGCAGGGGATTCTCCTACGAGCAGTACTTC. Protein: CASSQGRGFSYEQYF.

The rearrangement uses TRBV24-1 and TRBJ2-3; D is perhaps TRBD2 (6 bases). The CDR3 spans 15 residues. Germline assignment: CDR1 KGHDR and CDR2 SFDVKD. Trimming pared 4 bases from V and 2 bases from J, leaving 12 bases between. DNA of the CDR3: TGTGCCACCAGTGAAGGCGGAGGGTTCACAGATACGCAGTATTTT. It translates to CATSEGGGFTDTQYF.

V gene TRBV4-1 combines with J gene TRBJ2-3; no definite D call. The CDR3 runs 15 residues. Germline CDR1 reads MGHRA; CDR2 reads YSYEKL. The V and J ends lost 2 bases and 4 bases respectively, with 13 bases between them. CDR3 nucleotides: TGCGCCAGCAGCCAACATCAGATGAGTTCAGATACGCAGTATTTT. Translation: CASSQHQMSSDTQYF.

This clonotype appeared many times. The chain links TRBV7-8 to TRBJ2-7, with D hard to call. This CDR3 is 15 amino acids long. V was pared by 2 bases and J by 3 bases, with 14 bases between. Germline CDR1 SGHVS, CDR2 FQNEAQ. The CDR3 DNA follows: TGTGCCAGCAGCTTAAGTAACCAAGGGTTCTACGAGCAGTACTTC. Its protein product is CASSLSNQGFYEQYF.

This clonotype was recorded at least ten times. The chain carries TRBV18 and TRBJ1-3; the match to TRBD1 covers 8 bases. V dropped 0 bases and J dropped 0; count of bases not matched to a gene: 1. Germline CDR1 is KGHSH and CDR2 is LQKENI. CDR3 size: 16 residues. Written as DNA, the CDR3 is TGTGCCAGCTCACCACCGGGACAGGTCTCTGGAAACACCATATATTTT. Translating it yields CASSPPGQVSGNTIYF.

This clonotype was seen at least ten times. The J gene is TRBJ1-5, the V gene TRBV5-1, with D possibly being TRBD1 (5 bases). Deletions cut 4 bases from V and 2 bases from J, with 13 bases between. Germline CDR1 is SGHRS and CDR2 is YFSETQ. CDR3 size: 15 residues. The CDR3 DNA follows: TGCGCCAGCAGCCCCGGGACGAACGGCAATCAGCCCCAGCATTTT. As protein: CASSPGTNGNQPQHF. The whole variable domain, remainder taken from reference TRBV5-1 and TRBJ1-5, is KAGVTQTPRYLIKTRGQQVTLSCSPISGHRSVSWYQQTPGQGLQFLFEYFSETQRNKGNFPGRFSGRQFSNSRSEMNVSTLELGDSALYLCASSPGTNGNQPQHFGDGTRLSIL.

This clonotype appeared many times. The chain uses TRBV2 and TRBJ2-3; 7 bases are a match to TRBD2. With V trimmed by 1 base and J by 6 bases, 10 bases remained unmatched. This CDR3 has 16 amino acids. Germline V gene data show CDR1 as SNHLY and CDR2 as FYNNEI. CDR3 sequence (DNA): TGTGCCAGCAGTGAAGGGGAGGGGCCTCTTCGGGATACGCAGTATTTT. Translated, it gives CASSEGEGPLRDTQYF. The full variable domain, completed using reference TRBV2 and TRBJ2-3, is EPEVTQTPSHQVTQMGQEVILRCVPISNHLYFYWYRQILGQKVEFLVSFYNNEISEKSEIFDDQFSVERPDGSNFTLKIRSTKLEDSAMYFCASSEGEGPLRDTQYFGPGTRLTVL.

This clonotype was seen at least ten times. The CDR3 region has the DNA TGCAGTGCTAGAGAGTGGGGGAAACAGGTTCTTTTCTTT. This codes for CSAREWGKQVLFF. The gene calls are TRBV20-1 and TRBJ1-1, with a weak D call TRBD1 (5 bases). CDR1 is DFQATT and CDR2 is SNEGSKA in the germline V gene (reference sequence). Trimming shortened V by 0 bases and J by 13 bases, and 18 bases separated the two germline ends. The CDR3 extends over 13 amino acids.

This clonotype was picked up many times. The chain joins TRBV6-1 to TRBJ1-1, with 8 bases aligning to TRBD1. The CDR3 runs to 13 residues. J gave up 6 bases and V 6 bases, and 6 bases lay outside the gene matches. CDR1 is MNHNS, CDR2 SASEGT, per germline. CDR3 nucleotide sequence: TGTGCCAGCAGGAGGACAGGGAAGGCTGAAGCTTTCTTT. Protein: CASRRTGKAEAFF.

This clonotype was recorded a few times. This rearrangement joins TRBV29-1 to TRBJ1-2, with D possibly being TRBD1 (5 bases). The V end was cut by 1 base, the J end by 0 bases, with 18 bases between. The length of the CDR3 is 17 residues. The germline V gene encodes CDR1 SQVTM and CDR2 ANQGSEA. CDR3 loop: CSVEAATPDRANYGYTF. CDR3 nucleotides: TGCAGCGTTGAAGCGGCTACTCCAGACAGAGCTAACTATGGCTACACCTTC.

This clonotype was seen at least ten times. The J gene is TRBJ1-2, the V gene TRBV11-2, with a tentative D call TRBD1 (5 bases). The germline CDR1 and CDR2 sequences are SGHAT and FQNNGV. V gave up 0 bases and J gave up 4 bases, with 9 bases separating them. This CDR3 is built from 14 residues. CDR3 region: CASSLDQGTYGYTF. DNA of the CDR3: TGTGCCAGCAGCTTAGATCAGGGAACCTATGGCTACACCTTC.

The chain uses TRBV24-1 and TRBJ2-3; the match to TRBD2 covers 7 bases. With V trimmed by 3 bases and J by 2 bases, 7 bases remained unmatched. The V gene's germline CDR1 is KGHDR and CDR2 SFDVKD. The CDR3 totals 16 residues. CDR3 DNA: TGTGCCACCAGTGATCACCGGGACTACAACACAGATACGCAGTATTTT. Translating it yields CATSDHRDYNTDTQYF.

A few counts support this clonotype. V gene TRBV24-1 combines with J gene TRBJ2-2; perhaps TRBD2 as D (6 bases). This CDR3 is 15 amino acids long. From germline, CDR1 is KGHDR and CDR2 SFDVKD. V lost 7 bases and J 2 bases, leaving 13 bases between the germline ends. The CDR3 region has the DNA TGTGCCACCAGGGGGACTTTAGAAAACACCGGGGAGCTGTTTTTT. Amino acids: CATRGTLENTGELFF.

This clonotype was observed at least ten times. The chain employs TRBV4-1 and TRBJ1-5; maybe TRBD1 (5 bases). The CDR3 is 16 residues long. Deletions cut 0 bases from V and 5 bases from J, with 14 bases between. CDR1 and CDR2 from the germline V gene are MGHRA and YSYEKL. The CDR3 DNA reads TGCGCCAGCAGCCAAGAATGGGCCGCGGGGCATCAGCCCCAGCATTTT. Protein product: CASSQEWAAGHQPQHF.

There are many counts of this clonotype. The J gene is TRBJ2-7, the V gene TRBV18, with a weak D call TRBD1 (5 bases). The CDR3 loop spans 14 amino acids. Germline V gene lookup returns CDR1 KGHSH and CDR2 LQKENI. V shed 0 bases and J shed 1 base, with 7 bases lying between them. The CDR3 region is CASSPPDTSYEQYF. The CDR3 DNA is TGTGCCAGCTCACCACCGGACACTTCCTACGAGCAGTACTTC.

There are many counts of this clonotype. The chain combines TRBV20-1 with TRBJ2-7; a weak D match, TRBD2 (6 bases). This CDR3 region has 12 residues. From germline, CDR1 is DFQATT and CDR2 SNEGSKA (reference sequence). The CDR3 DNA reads TGCAGGGCACGGGAGCCCGCCTACGAGCAGTACTTC. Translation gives CRAREPAYEQYF.

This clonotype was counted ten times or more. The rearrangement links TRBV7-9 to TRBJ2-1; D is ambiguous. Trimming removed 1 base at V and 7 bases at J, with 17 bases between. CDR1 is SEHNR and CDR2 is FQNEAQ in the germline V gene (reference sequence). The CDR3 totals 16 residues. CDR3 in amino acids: CASSLVSNPGANEQFF. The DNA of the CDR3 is TGTGCCAGCAGCTTAGTCTCTAACCCGGGTGCAAATGAGCAGTTCTTC.

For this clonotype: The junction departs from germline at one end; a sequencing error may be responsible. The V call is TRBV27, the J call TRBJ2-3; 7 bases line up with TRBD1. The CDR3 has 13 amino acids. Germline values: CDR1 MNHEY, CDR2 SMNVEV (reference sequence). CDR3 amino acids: CASSPQRTGTQYF. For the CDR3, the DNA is TGTGCCAGCAGTCCCCAGAGGACAGGTACGCAGTATTTT.

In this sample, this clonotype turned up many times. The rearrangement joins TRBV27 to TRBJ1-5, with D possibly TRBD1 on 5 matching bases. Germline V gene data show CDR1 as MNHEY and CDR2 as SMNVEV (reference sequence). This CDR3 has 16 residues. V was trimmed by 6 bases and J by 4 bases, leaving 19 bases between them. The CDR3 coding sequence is TGTGCCAGCAGCCCGCCGCTTGGGGGTTGGAATCAGCCCCAGCATTTT. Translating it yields CASSPPLGGWNQPQHF.

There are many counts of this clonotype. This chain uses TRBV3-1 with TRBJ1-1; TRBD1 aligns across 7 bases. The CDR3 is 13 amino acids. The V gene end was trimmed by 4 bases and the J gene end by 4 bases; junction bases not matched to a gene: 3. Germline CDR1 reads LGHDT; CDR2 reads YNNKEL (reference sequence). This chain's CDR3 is CASSLRQGTEAFF. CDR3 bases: TGTGCCAGCAGCCTTCGACAGGGCACTGAAGCTTTCTTT.

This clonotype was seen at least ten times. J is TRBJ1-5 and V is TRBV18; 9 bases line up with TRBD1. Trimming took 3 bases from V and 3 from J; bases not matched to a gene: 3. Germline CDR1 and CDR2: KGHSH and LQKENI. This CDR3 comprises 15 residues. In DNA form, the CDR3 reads TGTGCCAGCTCACCCGGGACAGGGATCAATCAGCCCCAGCATTTT. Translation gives CASSPGTGINQPQHF.

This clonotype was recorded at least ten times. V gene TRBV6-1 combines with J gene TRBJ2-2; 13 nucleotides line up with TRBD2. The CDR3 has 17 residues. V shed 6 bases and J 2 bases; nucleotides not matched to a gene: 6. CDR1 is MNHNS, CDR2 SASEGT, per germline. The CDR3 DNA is TGTGCCAGCAGCGCGGGACTAGCGGGGCCCAACACCGGGGAGCTGTTTTTT. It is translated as CASSAGLAGPNTGELFF.